This T cell receptor (beta chain) stems from a study of early T cells in non-severe SARS-CoV-2 infection. This clonotype was recorded at least ten times. V gave up 5 bases and J gave up 2 bases, with 25 bases separating them. The CDR3 has 19 amino acids. Germline V CDR1 and CDR2: MNHNS, SASEGT. Attached unique molecular identifiers marked individual cDNA molecules. MiXCR was run by TCRdb on the 5' RACE reads, yielding one entry per CDR3 protein. The sample includes more than 45,000 distinct CDR3 sequences, roughly 12% seen only once; the top ten take approximately 4.8%. The TCR originated in an adult who was a healthcare worker with PCR-confirmed SARS-CoV-2 infection or an uninfected control (not recorded which). J is TRBJ1-3 and V is TRBV6-1, with a tentative D call TRBD1 (5 bases). The sample consisted of whole blood. In DNA form, the CDR3 reads TGTGCCAGCAGTCCCACCGCGGGTCAGCAGGGAGCAACTGGAAACACCATATATTTT. The encoded protein is CASSPTAGQQGATGNTIYF.